This T cell receptor beta chain was profiled in a study of blood T cell repertoires in COVID-19. It was within 2 weeks before study entry that exposed participants met a COVID-19 case. Clones were sequenced by immunoSEQ multiplex PCR, and TCRdb holds only the in-frame ones, with some missing. The sample includes 200,000 to 300,000 clones, 80% to 90% of them seen just once. The V gene end was trimmed by 5 bases and the J gene end by 2 bases; junction bases not matched to a gene: 7. The germline CDR1 and CDR2 sequences are MNHGY and SVAAGI. This CDR3 is built from 16 residues. This rearrangement joins TRBV6-9 to TRBJ1-3; 9 bases are shared with TRBD1. This TCR was sampled from a woman aged 40 to 50 who had been exposed to COVID-19. Material for sequencing was PBMCs or T cells enriched from blood (not recorded which). DNA of the CDR3: TGTGCCAGCAGTATTGGACAGGGGAACCCTGGAAACACCATATATTTT. This sequence encodes CASSIGQGNPGNTIYF.